Below are 18 T cell receptor beta chains sequenced from a single sample in a study of neurological immune-mediated disorders. TCRdb itself ran the 5' RACE reads through MiXCR, one entry per CDR3 protein. The sample yields 20,000 to 25,000 distinct CDR3 sequences, about 15% seen once. The specimen sequenced was PBMCs. These receptors all come from a female donor with HTLV-1-associated myelopathy (HAM/TSP).

This clonotype was picked up many times. The genes are TRBV10-1 and TRBJ2-1; 13 bases align to TRBD2. From germline, CDR1 is WNHNN and CDR2 SYGVQD (reference sequence). J gave up 2 bases and V 1 base, and 14 bases lay outside the gene matches. The CDR3 is 21 amino acids. The CDR3 spells CASSEFRTSGSPRGPYNEQFF. DNA of the CDR3: TGCGCCAGCAGTGAGTTCAGGACTAGCGGGAGCCCCAGGGGACCCTACAATGAGCAGTTCTTC.

This clonotype showed up many times. This rearrangement joins TRBV3-1 to TRBJ2-7; D is undetermined. This CDR3 is 13 amino acids long. V was cut by 4 bases and J by 6 bases, with 13 bases left in between. Per the germline V gene, CDR1 is LGHDT and CDR2 is YNNKEL (reference sequence). The CDR3 region has the DNA TGTGCCAGCAGCCCCCCCGGCAGGACCGAGCAGTACTTC. Its translation: CASSPPGRTEQYF.

This clonotype turned up a few times. This chain connects TRBV5-1 to TRBJ2-7; D possibly corresponds to TRBD1 (5 bases). The V end lost 0 bases, the J end lost 7 bases, and 11 bases lay between the germline ends. Germline V gives CDR1 SGHRS, CDR2 YFSETQ. The CDR3 is made up of 13 amino acids. The CDR3 DNA follows: TGCGCCAGCAGCTTGGGGGGCGGCTTGGAGCAGTACTTC. Amino acid sequence: CASSLGGGLEQYF.

This clonotype was observed many times. The rearrangement uses TRBV20-1 and TRBJ2-1, with 7 bases identical to TRBD1. Germline-derived CDR1 and CDR2 are DFQATT and SNEGSKA (reference sequence). The CDR3 spans 17 residues. The trim removed 1 base at V and 4 bases at J, leaving 13 bases unmatched. The DNA of the CDR3 is TGCAGTGCTAGAGGGTCCCTACGGGACAGCCAATACAATGAGCAGTTCTTC. Its protein product is CSARGSLRDSQYNEQFF.

Ten or more counts support this clonotype. The J gene is TRBJ2-7, the V gene TRBV28; D remains ambiguous. Germline V gene lookup returns CDR1 MDHEN and CDR2 SYDVKM. The ends were cut back, 4 bases at V and 3 bases at J, with 16 bases in the middle. This CDR3 is 15 amino acids long. The DNA for the CDR3 is TGTGCCAGCAGTTCCTCCGGACCGGACCTCTACGAGCAGTACTTC. It yields the protein CASSSSGPDLYEQYF.

This clonotype showed up many times. The rearrangement uses TRBV6-1 and TRBJ1-6; 7 bases agree with TRBD1. The CDR3 has 14 residues. V lost 7 bases to trimming and J lost 6 bases; unmatched junction nucleotides: 6. From germline, CDR1 is MNHNS and CDR2 SASEGT. In nucleotides, the CDR3 is TGTGCCAGCATCCCGGGACAGCCTAATTCACCCCTCCACTTT. This codes for CASIPGQPNSPLHF.

This clonotype was observed at least ten times. V is TRBV7-9 and J is TRBJ2-1; 9 nucleotides match TRBD2. The CDR3 spans 15 residues. Germline lookup yields CDR1 SEHNR and CDR2 FQNEAQ (reference sequence). The junction had 5 bases not matched to a gene; V was cut back by 1 base and J by 7 bases. The CDR3 DNA reads as TGTGCCAGCAGCTTAGGGGGCGGGAGGGCGAATGAGCAGTTCTTC. This codes for CASSLGGGRANEQFF.

At least ten counts were recorded for this clonotype. The chain joins TRBV7-9 to TRBJ2-1, with a weak D call TRBD2 (6 bases). CDR3 length: 12 amino acids. Trimming cost V 10 bases and J 10 bases, with 17 bases left between them. Germline V gives CDR1 SEHNR, CDR2 FQNEAQ (reference sequence). The CDR3 region is CAILLAGGEQFF. In nucleotides, the CDR3 is TGTGCCATTCTACTAGCCGGCGGAGAGCAGTTCTTC.

In its sample, this clonotype was seen many times. V gene TRBV3-1 combines with J gene TRBJ1-1, with D unclear. Germline-derived CDR1 and CDR2 are LGHDT and YNNKEL (reference sequence). V dropped 1 base and J dropped 1 base, with 13 bases sitting between them. This CDR3 is built from 16 residues. The CDR3 nucleotides read TGTGCCAGCAGCCAAGGGGCTCCCATTCAGAACACTGAAGCTTTCTTT. This codes for CASSQGAPIQNTEAFF.

This clonotype was detected ten times or more. CDR3 nucleotide sequence: TGCAGTGCTAGAGTAGGGGAACGCGAGCAGTACTTC. As protein: CSARVGEREQYF. The chain has TRBV20-1 and TRBJ2-7, with a weak D call TRBD1 (5 bases). The germline V gene encodes CDR1 DFQATT and CDR2 SNEGSKA (reference sequence). The CDR3 is 12 residues long. V lost 1 base and J lost 6, with 10 bases in between.

This clonotype was seen a few times. The chain uses TRBV7-8 and TRBJ2-2; TRBD2 matches at 7 bases. V was pared by 3 bases and J by 7 bases, with 8 bases of the junction left unmatched. Germline V lookup: CDR1 SGHVS, CDR2 FQNEAQ. CDR3 length: 15 residues. The DNA of the CDR3 is TGTGCCAGCAGCTTCCCCGCGGGGGTAGGCGGGGAGCTGTTTTTT. Amino acid sequence: CASSFPAGVGGELFF.

This clonotype was counted at least ten times. The chain couples TRBV13 to TRBJ2-7; D gene ambiguous. Germline assignment: CDR1 PRHDT and CDR2 FYEKMQ (reference sequence). CDR3 length: 11 amino acids. Deletions cut 2 bases from V and 2 bases from J, with 1 base between. Written as DNA, the CDR3 is TGTGCCAGCAGCTTACCCTACGAGCAGTACTTC. Residues: CASSLPYEQYF.

There are many counts of this clonotype. The V call is TRBV20-1, the J call TRBJ1-5, with D possibly matching TRBD1 (6 bases). Looked up from germline, CDR1 is DFQATT and CDR2 is SNEGSKA (reference sequence). Trimming removed 5 bases from V and 0 bases from J, with 14 bases in between. This CDR3 spans 15 amino acids. The DNA of the CDR3 is TGCAGTGCTGGGAGCCGGGACACTAGCAATCAGCCCCAGCATTTT. It is translated as CSAGSRDTSNQPQHF.

This chain uses TRBV5-1 with TRBJ2-7; 8 bases are shared with TRBD1. V was clipped by 4 bases and J by 8 bases; unmatched bases: 8. The germline gives CDR1 SGHRS, CDR2 YFSETQ. The CDR3 has 13 amino acids. CDR3 sequence (DNA): TGCGCCAGCAGCACGGGACAGGACAGGAAGCAGTACTTC. Its protein is CASSTGQDRKQYF.

By its share, this clonotype is medium-sized (0.01 to 0.1%). This chain uses TRBV20-1 with TRBJ2-7; maybe TRBD2 (5 bases). Germline assignment: CDR1 DFQATT and CDR2 SNEGSKA (reference sequence). V lost 3 bases, J lost 3 bases, and 15 bases lay in between. The CDR3 is 14 amino acids. The CDR3 loop is CSASEGSRVYEQYF. In DNA, the CDR3 is TGCAGTGCTAGCGAGGGAAGCCGGGTCTACGAGCAGTACTTC.

This clonotype was recorded at least ten times. The chain carries TRBV21-1 and TRBJ2-3; the table calls TRBD1, which could not be checked here. TRBV21-1 is annotated as a pseudogene. The CDR3 is 15 amino acids. CDR3 nucleotide sequence: TGTGCCAGCAGCGCAGTGGGGGGCAGCACAGATACGCAGTATTTT. Amino acids: CASSAVGGSTDTQYF.

This clonotype was recorded many times. The V gene is TRBV4-1, the J gene TRBJ2-7; maybe TRBD2 (6 bases). The CDR3 length is 14 residues. The V gene lost 1 base and the J gene lost 6 bases, with 13 bases spanning the gap. Germline values: CDR1 MGHRA, CDR2 YSYEKL. CDR3 DNA: TGCGCCAGCAGCCAAGTCTCGCTAGCGACCGAGCAGTACTTC. Translation: CASSQVSLATEQYF.

This clonotype was counted many times. The chain recombines TRBV20-1 with TRBJ2-3, with TRBD2 identical over 10 bases. The germline V gene has CDR1 DFQATT and CDR2 SNEGSKA (reference sequence). The CDR3 sequence is 19 residues long. The trim removed 3 bases at V and 4 bases at J, leaving 19 bases unmatched. CDR3 sequence (DNA): TGCAGTGCTAGGTTCGCGGGTAGCGGGGGGCCGAGCCCGCCAGATACGCAGTATTTT. Its protein is CSARFAGSGGPSPPDTQYF.